This T cell receptor beta chain is drawn from a study of human T cells and chemical hapten exposure. Overall study context: Researchers reported sensitizing a 2 cm by 2 cm upper inner arm skin site with 2% DPC. Patch tests put 0.01% DPC on the upper back, read at 6 days.

Study conclusions and caveats: Donors, who had alopecia, may show an immune response that differs from healthy people's.

TCRdb passed the RACE reads through MiXCR, listing each CDR3 protein once. The sample carries over 60,000 distinct CDR3 sequences, under 13% recorded once. Indicated time point: patch test 2, 6 weeks after DPC sensitization. The treatment is: therapeutic diphenylcyclopropenone sensitization with weekly scalp DPC. CDR1 and CDR2 (germline): LGHDT, YNNKEL (reference sequence). The CDR3 is made up of 15 amino acids. Trimming took off 2 bases at V and 3 bases at J, with 13 bases between the two ends. This clonotype has a count of ten or more. Its target is unknown. This receptor was identified in a woman in her 50s with alopecia areata. Some clones in this sample may be carry-over from other donors' samples. This chain joins TRBV3-1 and TRBJ1-1; D perhaps matches TRBD1 (5 bases). The sequencing here drew on whole blood, taken in connection with sensitization to the hapten diphenylcyclopropenone (DPC). CDR3 region: CASSQPGLGHTEAFF. In nucleotides, the CDR3 is TGTGCCAGCAGCCAACCCGGGTTGGGGCACACTGAAGCTTTCTTT. Combining the CDR3 with reference TRBV3-1 and TRBJ1-1 gives the whole variable domain DTAVSQTPKYLVTQMGNDKSIKCEQNLGHDTMYWYKQDSKKFLKIMFSYNNKELIINETVPNRFSPKSPDKAHLNLHINSLELGDSAVYFCASSQPGLGHTEAFFGQGTRLTVV.